This TCR beta chain was observed in a study of CD8 T cells in ankylosing spondylitis. Findings and caveats of the study: There was a TCR beta motif, made of several highly homologous variants, that appeared characteristic of ankylosing spondylitis blood.

To note about this clonotype: Its antigen is still unknown.

TCRdb reprocessed the 5' RACE reads via MiXCR and lists one record per CDR3 protein. Altogether fewer than 500,000 distinct CDR3 sequences are present, about 24% being singletons, with the ten largest covering about 1%. This CDR3 has 14 residues. Germline loops: CDR1 DFQATT, CDR2 SNEGSKA (reference sequence). V lost 6 bases to trimming and J lost 8 bases; unmatched junction nucleotides: 9. The sequence was collected from a male donor with ankylosing spondylitis. The chain combines TRBV20-1 with TRBJ2-3; TRBD1 agrees at 12 bases. Specimen: blood, either unsorted or a sorted T cell fraction (not recorded which). CDR3 region: CSAPPGQGAGTQYF. The CDR3 DNA is TGCAGTGCCCCTCCGGGACAGGGGGCAGGTACGCAGTATTTT.